Presented here are 32 T cell receptor beta chains from one specimen sequenced in a study of shared clonotypes between healthy human individuals. Method: immunoSEQ multiplex PCR; TCRdb's copy keeps in-frame clones and lacks some. The table lists around 200,000 clones, approximately 92% of them singletons. Sequencing was done on a sample of naive CD4+ T cells sorted from blood. The subset here: CD45RA+ positively selected. These receptors came from a woman in her 30s in good health.

This clone was observed once. The chain links TRBV30 to TRBJ2-2; D not resolved. V dropped 4 bases and J dropped 6 bases, with 9 bases sitting between them. Looked up from germline, CDR1 is GTSNPN and CDR2 is SVGIG (reference sequence). This CDR3 region has 12 residues. This CDR3 is CAWTSPAGELFF. CDR3 in DNA: TGTGCCTGGACTAGTCCGGCCGGGGAGCTGTTTTTT.

The V call is TRBV7-3, the J call TRBJ2-1; 8 nucleotides agree with TRBD1. Germline V gene lookup returns CDR1 SGHTA and CDR2 FQGTGA. J gave up 0 bases and V 6 bases, and 4 bases lay outside the gene matches. The CDR3 totals 15 residues. The CDR3 DNA follows: TGTGCCAGCAGGAAAACAGGGGGCTCCTACAATGAGCAGTTCTTC. This translates into CASRKTGGSYNEQFF.

The chain joins TRBV28 to TRBJ2-7, with 9 nucleotides matching TRBD1. V shed 3 bases, J shed 6 bases, and the junction held 9 bases outside the gene matches. The CDR3 sequence is 15 residues long. The germline gives CDR1 MDHEN, CDR2 SYDVKM. The CDR3 reads CASSFTGTGSVEQYF. The CDR3 DNA reads TGTGCCAGCAGTTTCACCGGGACAGGGTCTGTCGAGCAGTACTTC.

V usage is TRBV6-5 and J usage is TRBJ2-2, with D possibly being TRBD2 (5 bases). In germline, CDR1 is MNHEY, CDR2 SVGAGI. The CDR3 length is 16 residues. V lost 0 bases, J lost 7 bases, and 15 bases lay in between. CDR3 sequence (DNA): TGTGCCAGCAGTTACTCGGCAGGACTTCTGGGCGGGGAGCTGTTTTTT. This codes for CASSYSAGLLGGELFF.

V usage is TRBV6-5 and J usage is TRBJ2-7; tentative D call: TRBD2 (6 bases). The CDR3 loop spans 16 amino acids. The germline V gene has CDR1 MNHEY and CDR2 SVGAGI. Trimming shortened V by 4 bases and J by 2 bases, and 18 bases separated the two germline ends. The CDR3 reads CASSSYGGAGAYEQYF. DNA of the CDR3: TGTGCCAGCAGTTCCTACGGGGGAGCCGGCGCCTACGAGCAGTACTTC.

Points on this clone: The junction differs from germline at one of its ends, possibly a read error. The rearrangement links TRBV27 to TRBJ2-7, with 9 bases that match TRBD2. The length of the CDR3 is 15 residues. Germline V gene data show CDR1 as MNHEY and CDR2 as SMNVEV (reference sequence). The CDR3 DNA reads TGTGCCAGCAGTACATTAGCGGGAGTCTCCCACGAGCAGTACTTC. It is translated as CASSTLAGVSHEQYF.

This clone was seen only once. This chain joins TRBV7-9 and TRBJ1-4, with D uncertain. The CDR3 has 14 residues. Per germline, CDR1 SEHNR and CDR2 FQNEAQ (reference sequence). V was clipped by 5 bases and J by 3 bases, with 10 bases between them. The CDR3 here is CASSQSGANEKLFF. DNA for the CDR3: TGTGCCAGCAGCCAATCCGGCGCTAATGAAAAACTGTTTTTT. Together with reference TRBV7-9 and TRBJ1-4, the CDR3 gives the full variable domain: DTGVSQNPRHKITKRGQNVTFRCDPISEHNRLYWYRQTLGQGPEFLTYFQNEAQLEKSRLLSDRFSAERPKGSFSTLEIQRTEQGDSAMYLCASSQSGANEKLFFGSGTQLSVL.

The chain combines TRBV28 with TRBJ2-5; a possible D gene is TRBD2 (6 bases). Germline values: CDR1 MDHEN, CDR2 SYDVKM. V was pared by 5 bases and J by 12 bases, with 22 bases between. This CDR3 has 14 residues. The CDR3 reads CASSLGGLPSGEYF. The CDR3 nucleotides read TGTGCCAGCAGTCTGGGGGGTCTTCCTTCAGGAGAGTACTTC.

The chain links TRBV27 to TRBJ2-7; possibly TRBD1 for D (5 bases). The CDR3 consists of 15 residues. The germline V gene encodes CDR1 MNHEY and CDR2 SMNVEV (reference sequence). Between the trimmed V and J ends, which lost 3 bases and 1 base, there was a span of 13 bases. CDR3 in amino acids: CASSFRQGRSYEQYF. In DNA, the CDR3 is TGTGCCAGCAGTTTCCGGCAGGGTAGATCCTACGAGCAGTACTTC.

The chain joins TRBV10-3 to TRBJ2-7; 16 nucleotides agree with TRBD2. V dropped 10 bases and J dropped 6; count of bases not matched to a gene: 12. The germline gives CDR1 ENHRY, CDR2 SYGVKD. This CDR3 spans 16 amino acids. The CDR3 is CASSGTSGRASSEQYF. The CDR3 DNA reads TGTGCCAGCAGCGGGACTAGCGGGAGGGCATCGAGCGAGCAGTACTTC.

Here the CDR3 DNA reads TGCGCCAGCAGCTTAACGGGACAGGGGAACGAGCAGTACTTC. This sequence encodes CASSLTGQGNEQYF. This sequence joins TRBV5-1 and TRBJ2-7; 10 bases match TRBD1. After removal of 2 bases from V and 5 bases from J, the junction contained 4 bases not matched to a gene. The CDR3 sequence is 14 residues long. Germline CDR1 is SGHRS and CDR2 is YFSETQ.

The chain uses TRBV7-6 and TRBJ1-1; maybe TRBD1 (6 bases). The CDR3 extends over 15 amino acids. The germline V gene encodes CDR1 SGHVS and CDR2 FNYEAQ. Trimming left V 5 bases short and J 6 bases short, with 19 bases between. The CDR3 DNA follows: TGTGCCAGCAGCCCCTCACAGGGCGAGTTCGCTGAAGCTTTCTTT. This sequence encodes CASSPSQGEFAEAFF.

This chain uses TRBV5-1 with TRBJ2-7; 8 bases align to TRBD1. CDR3 length equals 14 residues. V shed 2 bases, J shed 3 bases, and the junction held 4 bases outside the gene matches. The germline V gene encodes CDR1 SGHRS and CDR2 YFSETQ. CDR3 DNA sequence: TGCGCCAGCAGCTTTGACAGGGGCCTCTACGAGCAGTACTTC. Amino acid sequence: CASSFDRGLYEQYF.

Comment on this clone: Within the sample, other DNA sequences also encode this same CDR3. This chain uses TRBV2 with TRBJ1-2; 9 bases fit TRBD1. The CDR3 has 14 residues. Germline trimming cut 6 bases from V and 3 bases from J; bases unmatched to any gene: 5. CDR1 and CDR2 from the germline V gene are SNHLY and FYNNEI. CDR3 in amino acids: CASRRGQGDYGYTF. In nucleotides, the CDR3 is TGTGCCAGCAGGAGGGGACAGGGAGACTATGGCTACACCTTC.

The V and J genes are TRBV7-9 and TRBJ2-2; a weak D match, TRBD2 (5 bases). The CDR3 covers 13 residues. Germline CDR1 and CDR2: SEHNR and FQNEAQ (reference sequence). V was shortened by 2 bases and J by 6 bases, with 7 bases between the two germline ends. In DNA form, the CDR3 reads TGTGCCAGCAGCTTAAGAGCGGCCGGGGAGCTGTTTTTT. Translation: CASSLRAAGELFF.

V gene TRBV28 combines with J gene TRBJ2-7, with D possibly being TRBD1 or TRBD2 (5 bases each). CDR1 and CDR2 from the germline V gene are MDHEN and SYDVKM. The germline V and J ends were trimmed by 7 bases and 7 bases, with 11 bases remaining between them. This CDR3 has 11 residues. CDR3 loop: CASNEGFEQYF. The CDR3 DNA reads as TGTGCCAGCAACGAGGGGTTTGAGCAGTACTTC.

V and J are TRBV5-1 and TRBJ2-5; D is uncertain. TRBJ2-7 explains the end of the DNA better; the J call may be wrong. The CDR3 spans 14 residues. Germline-derived CDR1 and CDR2 are SGHRS and YFSETQ. The CDR3 loop is CASSLSRSSYEQYF. The CDR3, as DNA: TGCGCCAGCAGCTTATCCAGGTCATCCTACGAGCAGTACTTC.

This clone was detected only once. This sequence joins TRBV9 and TRBJ1-2; D unclear. The V gene lost 0 bases and the J gene lost 2 bases, with 5 bases spanning the gap. CDR1 is SGDLS and CDR2 is YYNGEE in the germline V gene. The CDR3 is made up of 13 amino acids. CDR3: CASSVAGNYGYTF. The CDR3 DNA is TGTGCCAGCAGCGTAGCAGGAAACTATGGCTACACCTTC. The variable domain in full, with the rest retrieved from reference TRBV9 and TRBJ1-2, is DSGVTQTPKHLITATGQRVTLRCSPRSGDLSVYWYQQSLDQGLQFLIQYYNGEERAKGNILERFSAQQFPDLHSELNLSSLELGDSALYFCASSVAGNYGYTFGSGTRLTVV.

The V gene is TRBV5-1, the J gene TRBJ2-1, with 12 nucleotides matching TRBD2. This CDR3 comprises 15 residues. V gave up 2 bases and J gave up 5 bases; unmatched junction bases: 2. The germline gives CDR1 SGHRS, CDR2 YFSETQ. The CDR3: CASSFLAGGNNEQFF. The CDR3 coding sequence is TGCGCCAGCAGCTTCCTAGCGGGAGGGAACAATGAGCAGTTCTTC.

The chain recombines TRBV27 with TRBJ1-6; no firm D call. The CDR3 covers 16 residues. In germline, CDR1 is MNHEY, CDR2 SMNVEV (reference sequence). Trimming pared 3 bases from V and 6 bases from J, leaving 15 bases between. The CDR3 coding sequence is TGTGCCAGCAGTTTTAGCAGCGGCCGTCCTAATTCACCCCTCCACTTT. The encoded protein is CASSFSSGRPNSPLHF.

This clone has a single count. The V and J genes are TRBV6-6 and TRBJ2-7; D perhaps matches TRBD2 (5 bases). The V end lost 2 bases, the J end lost 6 bases, and 17 bases lay between the germline ends. Germline assignment: CDR1 MNHNY and CDR2 SVGAGI (reference sequence). The CDR3 contains 15 residues. CDR3 in DNA: TGTGCCAGCAGTTACGGTCAGGTGGTTGCGGGCGAGCAGTACTTC. Its protein product is CASSYGQVVAGEQYF.

This clone was counted once. The gene calls are TRBV27 and TRBJ2-2, with TRBD2 matching 14 bases. CDR1 is MNHEY, CDR2 SMNVEV, per germline (reference sequence). The CDR3 extends over 22 amino acids. V shed 6 bases and J 3 bases; nucleotides not matched to a gene: 21. The CDR3 DNA reads as TGTGCCAGCAGCGTCAGCCCCACCGCGGGACTAGCGGGAGAATGGTACACCGGGGAGCTGTTTTTT. This translates into CASSVSPTAGLAGEWYTGELFF.

Only one count was recorded for this clone. This chain uses TRBV19 with TRBJ1-5; maybe TRBD1 (6 bases). Germline lookup yields CDR1 LNHDA and CDR2 SQIVND (reference sequence). The CDR3 contains 13 residues. Trimming pared 7 bases from V and 5 bases from J, leaving 12 bases between. The CDR3 region is CASKTGLDQPQHF. In nucleotides, the CDR3 is TGTGCCAGTAAAACAGGGTTGGATCAGCCCCAGCATTTT.

The J gene is TRBJ2-1, the V gene TRBV7-2; 13 bases map to TRBD2. CDR1 and CDR2 (germline): SGHTA, FQGNSA. V lost 1 base, J lost 8 bases, and 2 bases stayed unmatched. The CDR3 is 15 amino acids. The CDR3 region is CASSLGTSGSYEQFF. The CDR3 coding sequence is TGTGCCAGCAGCTTAGGGACTAGCGGGAGCTATGAGCAGTTCTTC.

The chain couples TRBV18 to TRBJ2-3; TRBD2 aligns across 10 bases. The CDR3 is 19 amino acids. J was trimmed by 6 bases and V by 3 bases; bases with no gene match: 18. Germline V gene data show CDR1 as KGHSH and CDR2 as LQKENI. CDR3 sequence (DNA): TGTGCCAGCTCACCGCCTGGGCTAGCGGGAGCCGCACTAGAGGATACGCAGTATTTT. It translates to CASSPPGLAGAALEDTQYF.

The V call is TRBV28, the J call TRBJ1-4; no clear D. Germline values: CDR1 MDHEN, CDR2 SYDVKM. The CDR3 length is 14 residues. The V end was cut by 3 bases, the J end by 3 bases, with 8 bases between. CDR3 sequence reads: CASSFWPANEKLFF. The CDR3 DNA reads as TGTGCCAGCAGTTTTTGGCCGGCTAATGAAAAACTGTTTTTT.

V gene TRBV5-1 combines with J gene TRBJ2-5; possibly TRBD1 or TRBD2 for D (5 bases each). Looked up from germline, CDR1 is SGHRS and CDR2 is YFSETQ. The CDR3 spans 14 residues. V lost 10 bases to trimming and J lost 4 bases, with 20 bases between them. The chain's CDR3 is CASGKRGVPETQYF. CDR3 DNA: TGCGCCTCGGGGAAAAGAGGGGTACCAGAGACCCAGTACTTC.

The J gene is TRBJ1-3, the V gene TRBV5-1; D not resolved. The CDR3 length is 13 residues. Germline CDR1 SGHRS, CDR2 YFSETQ. Trimming left V 4 bases short and J 4 bases short, with 9 bases between. The CDR3 DNA is TGCGCCAGCAGCCGTAATGTAGGAAACACCATATATTTT. Protein sequence: CASSRNVGNTIYF.

As DNA, the CDR3 is TGTGCCAGCAGTTTAGCGGGACAGCCTTTCTACGAGCAGTACTTC. Amino acid sequence: CASSLAGQPFYEQYF. The gene calls are TRBV28 and TRBJ2-7, with D possibly TRBD1 on 7 matching bases. From germline, CDR1 is MDHEN and CDR2 SYDVKM. Trimming cost V 2 bases and J 3 bases, with 14 bases left between them. The CDR3 extends over 15 amino acids.

This clone was seen once. The chain has TRBV5-1 and TRBJ1-6; the D is unclear. The germline V and J ends were trimmed by 0 bases and 10 bases, with 17 bases remaining between them. In germline, CDR1 is SGHRS, CDR2 YFSETQ. This CDR3 has 16 amino acids. CDR3 residues: CASSLDIGTLGSPLHF. The CDR3 DNA reads as TGCGCCAGCAGCTTGGATATCGGCACCCTGGGGTCACCCCTCCACTTT.

The J gene is TRBJ1-1, the V gene TRBV6-5, with no clear D. This CDR3 is 11 amino acids long. V was clipped by 5 bases and J by 2 bases, with 3 bases between them. Germline V gene sequence: CDR1 MNHEY, CDR2 SVGAGI. CDR3 residues: CASSHNTEAFF. In DNA, the CDR3 is TGTGCCAGCAGTCACAACACTGAAGCTTTCTTT.

This rearrangement joins TRBV18 to TRBJ1-5; D is perhaps TRBD1 (5 bases). V lost 3 bases and J lost 6, with 9 bases in between. This CDR3 has 13 residues. Germline-derived CDR1 and CDR2 are KGHSH and LQKENI. The CDR3, as DNA: TGTGCCAGCTCACCGGGGGGGGGTCAGCCCCAGCATTTT. Its protein is CASSPGGGQPQHF.